A single sample is the source of the 11 T cell receptor beta chains below, sequenced in a study of tumor-infiltrating lymphocytes in primary liver carcinoma. The researchers produced TCR beta cDNA from approximately 0.45 ug total RNA with a constant-region primer. Construction of TCR beta libraries relied on three successive nested multiplex PCR rounds employing slightly modified ARM-PCR. A C-beta reverse primer was combined with TRBV1-TRBV30 forward primers in the first two PCR rounds, and each round had 9 to 10 cycles. TCRdb reprocessed the multiplex PCR reads via MiXCR and lists one record per CDR3 protein. The sample lists fewer than 350,000 distinct CDR3 sequences, about 62% seen once, with roughly 8.6% in the top ten. Germline DNA was extracted alongside blood RNA, which was obtained from unsorted whole blood. Sequencing used peripheral blood. These TCRs come from a man aged 40-55 years with primary liver carcinoma and hepatitis B virus infection.

The V gene is TRBV29-1, the J gene TRBJ2-7; D might be TRBD1 (5 bases). Germline V gene lookup returns CDR1 SQVTM and CDR2 ANQGSEA. The CDR3 is 14 residues long. Trimming cost V 6 bases and J 5 bases, with 20 bases left between them. The CDR3 spells CSVLVTRGTHEQYF. CDR3 nucleotides: TGCAGCGTGCTCGTGACAAGGGGAACCCACGAGCAGTACTTC.

This clonotype showed up just a few times. The DNA of the CDR3 is TGTGCCAGCAGCTCCTTGGGGGACCCCTCTGGGGCCAACGTCCTGACTTTC. It yields the protein CASSSLGDPSGANVLTF. The gene calls are TRBV14 and TRBJ2-6; D may be TRBD1 or TRBD2 (5 bases each). This CDR3 has 17 amino acids. V was clipped by 5 bases and J by 0 bases, with 14 bases between them. Germline CDR1 is SGHDN and CDR2 is FVKESK.

As to this clonotype: Possible read error: a much larger clone is one base away. J is TRBJ1-1 and V is TRBV6-1; a weak D match, TRBD1 (6 bases). Germline V CDR1 and CDR2: MNHNS, SASEGT. This CDR3 has 13 amino acids. For the CDR3, the DNA is TGTGCCAGCGGTGAGGGGGGGAGCACTGAAGCTTTCTTT. This translates into CASGEGGSTEAFF.

The rearrangement joins TRBV5-6 to TRBJ1-5; 7 bases are shared with TRBD1. Per germline, CDR1 SGHDT and CDR2 YYEEEE. The CDR3 runs to 16 residues. V shed 3 bases and J 0 bases; nucleotides not matched to a gene: 6. The CDR3 protein is CASSSNRGISNQPQHF. DNA for the CDR3: TGTGCCAGCAGCTCCAACAGGGGTATTAGCAATCAGCCCCAGCATTTT.

About this clonotype: A much larger clone lies a single base off, so this may be a read error. CDR3 sequence: CASSLGGLASGGLFF. For the CDR3, the DNA is TGTGCCAGCAGTTTAGGGGGACTAGCGTCTGGGGGGCTGTTTTTT. The chain employs TRBV12-3 or TRBV12-4 and TRBJ2-2; TRBD2 matches 10 bases. CDR3 length equals 15 residues.

The sample holds many counts of this clonotype. The rearrangement links TRBV6-5 to TRBJ2-1; 7 positions agree with TRBD1. The J segment lost 7 bases and the V segment lost 8 bases, leaving 14 bases of the junction unmatched. The CDR3 is made up of 15 amino acids. CDR1 is MNHEY and CDR2 is SVGAGI in the germline V gene. The CDR3 nucleotides read TGTGCCAGCCTTGGACGGACAGGTAGAACTAATGAGCAGTTCTTC. This sequence encodes CASLGRTGRTNEQFF.

Concerning this clonotype itself: This may stem from a read error, because a much larger clone lies one nucleotide away. Lacking the conserved final phenylalanine or tryptophan, this CDR3 likely reflects a read error. The chain carries TRBV5-4 and TRBJ2-7; D remains ambiguous. CDR3 length: 14 residues. V was shortened by 1 base and J by 0 bases, with 8 bases between the two germline ends. CDR1 is SGHNT and CDR2 is YYREEE in the germline V gene (reference sequence). As DNA, the CDR3 is TGTGCCAGCAGCTTGTGGCCTAACTCCTACGAGCAGTACCTC. It encodes CASSLWPNSYEQYL.

There are a few counts of this clonotype. This CDR3 fails to terminate in the conserved phenylalanine or tryptophan, so it likely reflects a read error. This chain links TRBV12-3 or TRBV12-4 with TRBJ2-5; a possible D gene is TRBD1 (6 bases). The CDR3 length is 15 residues. V was shortened by 7 bases and J by 2 bases, with 17 bases between the two germline ends. The DNA for the CDR3 is TGTGCCAGCACCTCGTGGGCAGGGACACAAGAGACCCAGTACTCC. This translates into CASTSWAGTQETQYS.

As for this clonotype: One end of the junction fails to match germline, which may point to a read error. V usage is TRBV14 and J usage is TRBJ2-1; D might be TRBD1 or TRBD2, each matching 5 bases. Looked up from germline, CDR1 is SGHDN and CDR2 is FVKESK. This CDR3 region has 15 residues. The CDR3 sequence: CARSPGPQIYNEQFF. CDR3 nucleotides: TGTGCCAGGAGCCCGGGACCCCAGATCTACAATGAGCAGTTCTTC.

About this clonotype: The missing conserved phenylalanine or tryptophan at the end of this CDR3 makes a read error likely. V is TRBV11-2 and J is TRBJ2-7; D might be TRBD2 (5 bases). The CDR3 has 14 amino acids. Germline CDR1 reads SGHAT; CDR2 reads FQNNGV. The CDR3, as DNA: TGTGCCTGCAGCTACCAGACGGAGGCCTACGAGCAGTACCTC. This sequence encodes CACSYQTEAYEQYL.

CDR3 sequence reads: CASIFGHCSDTQYF. CDR3 DNA: TGTGCCAGCATCTTCGGACATTGCTCAGATACGCAGTATTTT. The V call is TRBV11-1, the J call TRBJ2-3, with TRBD1 as a possible D gene (5 bases). The V and J ends lost 7 bases and 4 bases respectively, with 15 bases between them. Germline V gene sequence: CDR1 SGHAT, CDR2 FQDESV (reference sequence). CDR3 size: 14 residues.